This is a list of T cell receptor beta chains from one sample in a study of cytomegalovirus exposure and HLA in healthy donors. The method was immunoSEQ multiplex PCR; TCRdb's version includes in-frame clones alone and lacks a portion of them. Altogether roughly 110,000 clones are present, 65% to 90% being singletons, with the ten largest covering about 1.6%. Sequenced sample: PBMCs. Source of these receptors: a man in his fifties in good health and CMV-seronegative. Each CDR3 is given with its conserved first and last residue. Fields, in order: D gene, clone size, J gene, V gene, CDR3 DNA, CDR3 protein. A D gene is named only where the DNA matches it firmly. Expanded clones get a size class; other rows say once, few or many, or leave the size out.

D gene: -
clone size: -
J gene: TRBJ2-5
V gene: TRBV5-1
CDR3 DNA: TGCGCCAGCAGCTCACAGGAGGGGCAAGAGACCCAGTACTTC
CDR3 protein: CASSSQEGQETQYF

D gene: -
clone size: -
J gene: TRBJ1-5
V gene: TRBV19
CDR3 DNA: TGTGCCAGTAGTTCATCCTATAGTCAGCCCCAGCATTTT
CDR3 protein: CASSSSYSQPQHF

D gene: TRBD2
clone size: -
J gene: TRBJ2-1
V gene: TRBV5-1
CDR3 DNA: TGCGCCAGCAGCTTGGCCCCAGCGGGGGAAGCAAATGAGCAGTTCTTC
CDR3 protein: CASSLAPAGEANEQFF

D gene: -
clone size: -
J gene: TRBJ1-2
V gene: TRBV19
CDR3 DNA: TGTGCCAGTAGTACCCCGGGCAGGGATTATGGCTACACCTTC
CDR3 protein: CASSTPGRDYGYTF

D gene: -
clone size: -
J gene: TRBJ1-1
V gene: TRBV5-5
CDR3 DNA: TGTGCCAGCAGCATTCAGACAGTGAACACTGAAGCTTTCTTT
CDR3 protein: CASSIQTVNTEAFF

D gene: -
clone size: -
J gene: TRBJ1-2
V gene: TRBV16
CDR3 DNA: TGTGCCAGCAGCCAAGATTCCCTATATGGCTACACCTTC
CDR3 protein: CASSQDSLYGYTF

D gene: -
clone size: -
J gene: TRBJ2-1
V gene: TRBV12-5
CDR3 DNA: TGTGCTAGTGGTTTGGTCGGCTTTACTAGGACCTACAATGAGCAGTTCTTC
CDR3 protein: CASGLVGFTRTYNEQFF

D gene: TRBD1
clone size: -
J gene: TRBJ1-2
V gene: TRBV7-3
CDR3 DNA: TGTGCCAGCAGCTCGTCAGGGGGCGTCTATGGCTACACCTTC
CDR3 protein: CASSSSGGVYGYTF

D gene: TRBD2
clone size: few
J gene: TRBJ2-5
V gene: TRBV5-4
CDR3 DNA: TGTGCCAGCAGCGAGCGGGGAGCCCAAGAGACCCAGTACTTC
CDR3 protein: CASSERGAQETQYF

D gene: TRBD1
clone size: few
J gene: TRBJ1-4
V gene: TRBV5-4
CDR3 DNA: TGTGCCAGCAGCTGGGACAGGGGTTTTGAAAAACTGTTTTTT
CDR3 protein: CASSWDRGFEKLFF

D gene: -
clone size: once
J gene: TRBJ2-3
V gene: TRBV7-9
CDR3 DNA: TGTGCCAGCAGTTATGACTTGGAAACAGATACGCAGTATTTT
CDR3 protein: CASSYDLETDTQYF

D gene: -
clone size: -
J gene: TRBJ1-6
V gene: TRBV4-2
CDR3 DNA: TGTGCCAGCAGCCAAGATTCAGGGAATAATTCACCCCTCCACTTT
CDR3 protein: CASSQDSGNNSPLHF

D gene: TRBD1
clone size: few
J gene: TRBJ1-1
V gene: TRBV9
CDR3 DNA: TGTGCCAGCAGCCCCCGACAGGGCACTGAAGCTTTCTTT
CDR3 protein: CASSPRQGTEAFF

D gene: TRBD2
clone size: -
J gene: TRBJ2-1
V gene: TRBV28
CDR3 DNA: TGTGCCAGCTTCCTAGCGGGGGATTACAATGAGCAGTTCTTC
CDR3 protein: CASFLAGDYNEQFF

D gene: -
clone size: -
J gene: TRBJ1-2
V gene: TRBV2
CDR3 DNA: TGTGCCAGCAGTGAAGCTACACCCTTTAGCGACTATGGCTACACCTTC
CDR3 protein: CASSEATPFSDYGYTF

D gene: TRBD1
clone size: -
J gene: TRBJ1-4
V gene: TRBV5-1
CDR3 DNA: TGCGCCAGCAGCATCGCGGGACAGGGAGCAACTAATGAAAAACTGTTTTTT
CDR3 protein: CASSIAGQGATNEKLFF

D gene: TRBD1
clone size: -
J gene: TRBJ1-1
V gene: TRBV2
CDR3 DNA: TGTGCCAGCAGTCCTGACAGGGTCAACACTGAAGCTTTCTTT
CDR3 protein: CASSPDRVNTEAFF